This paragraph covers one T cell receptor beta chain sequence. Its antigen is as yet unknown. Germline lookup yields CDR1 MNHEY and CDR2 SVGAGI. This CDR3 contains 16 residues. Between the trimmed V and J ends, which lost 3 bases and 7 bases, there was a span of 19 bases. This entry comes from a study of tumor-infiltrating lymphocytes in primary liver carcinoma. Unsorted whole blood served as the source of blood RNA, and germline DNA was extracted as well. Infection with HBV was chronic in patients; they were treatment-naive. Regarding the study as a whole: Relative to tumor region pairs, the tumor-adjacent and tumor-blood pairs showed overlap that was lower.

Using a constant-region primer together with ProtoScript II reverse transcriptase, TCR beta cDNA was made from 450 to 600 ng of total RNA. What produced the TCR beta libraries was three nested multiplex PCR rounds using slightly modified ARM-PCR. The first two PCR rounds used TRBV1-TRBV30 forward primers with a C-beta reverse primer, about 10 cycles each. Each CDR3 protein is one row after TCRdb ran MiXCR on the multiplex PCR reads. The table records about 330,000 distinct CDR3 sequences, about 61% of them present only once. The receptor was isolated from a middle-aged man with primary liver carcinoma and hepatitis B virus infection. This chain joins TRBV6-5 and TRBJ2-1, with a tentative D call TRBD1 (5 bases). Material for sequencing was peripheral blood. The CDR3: CASSYLVLLGLNEQFF. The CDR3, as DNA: TGTGCCAGCAGTTATTTAGTCCTCTTGGGGCTTAATGAGCAGTTCTTC.